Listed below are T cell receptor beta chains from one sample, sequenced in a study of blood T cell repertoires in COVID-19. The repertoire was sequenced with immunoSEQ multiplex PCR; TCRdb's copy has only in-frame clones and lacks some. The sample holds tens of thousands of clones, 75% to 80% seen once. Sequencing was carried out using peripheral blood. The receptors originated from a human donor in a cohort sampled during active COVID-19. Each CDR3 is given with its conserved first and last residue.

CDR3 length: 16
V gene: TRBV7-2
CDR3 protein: CASSLTSGTGMYEQYF

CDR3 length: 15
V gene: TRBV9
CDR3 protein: CASSVESGANEKLFF

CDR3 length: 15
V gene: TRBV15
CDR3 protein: CATSRDHGGGRGYTF

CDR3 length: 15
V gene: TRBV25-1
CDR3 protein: CASREAAGGGETQYF

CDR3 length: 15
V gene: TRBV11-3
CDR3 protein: CASSLEGSDMNGQYF

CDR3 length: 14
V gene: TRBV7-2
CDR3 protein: CASSSFGRGYEQYF

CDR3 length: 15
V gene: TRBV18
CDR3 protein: CASSPQREVTDTQYF

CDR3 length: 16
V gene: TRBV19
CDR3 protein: CASSRGQGANTGELFF

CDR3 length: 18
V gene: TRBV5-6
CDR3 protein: CASSLRTSGRGLAYEQYF

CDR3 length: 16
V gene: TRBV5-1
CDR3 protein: CASSLKTGTEGGKLFF

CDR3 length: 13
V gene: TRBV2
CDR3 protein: CASSEGYSYEQYF

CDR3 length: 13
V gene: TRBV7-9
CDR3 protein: CATLGQGLSEAFF

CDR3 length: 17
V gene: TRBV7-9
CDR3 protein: CASSQDGGDRVSDEQFF

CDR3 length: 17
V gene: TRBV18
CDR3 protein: CASSPRDRGTTNEKLFF

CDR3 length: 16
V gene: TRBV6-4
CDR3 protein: CASSDSGLAGFSEQFF

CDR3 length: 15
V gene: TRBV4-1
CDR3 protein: CASTTSGSPYNEQFF

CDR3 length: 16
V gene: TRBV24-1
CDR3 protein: CATSDSQGGSNQPQHF

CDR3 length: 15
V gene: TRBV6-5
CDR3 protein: CASTMGQGGTDTQYF

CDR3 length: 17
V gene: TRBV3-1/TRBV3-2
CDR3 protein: CASSQDPPGLAGDEQYF

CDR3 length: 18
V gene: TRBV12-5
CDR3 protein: CASGLVGQGTATNEKLFF

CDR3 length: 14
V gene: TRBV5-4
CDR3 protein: CASSLGQGNRGYTF

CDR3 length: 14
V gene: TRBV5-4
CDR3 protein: CASSLTGSASPLHF

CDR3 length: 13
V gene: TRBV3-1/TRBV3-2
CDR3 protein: CASSQGGEETQYF

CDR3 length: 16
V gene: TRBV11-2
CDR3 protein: CASSWRYTAMNTEAFF

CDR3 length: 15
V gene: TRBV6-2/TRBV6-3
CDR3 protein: CASSTGQGVLYGYTF

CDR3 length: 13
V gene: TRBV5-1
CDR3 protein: CASSTSRENIQYF

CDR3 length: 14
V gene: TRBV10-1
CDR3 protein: CASSASGREETQYF

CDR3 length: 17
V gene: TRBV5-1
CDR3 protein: CASSLAGLAGGQETQYF

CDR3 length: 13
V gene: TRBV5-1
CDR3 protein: CASSLDRNYEQYF

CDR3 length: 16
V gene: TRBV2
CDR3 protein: CASRALAGRNYNEQFF

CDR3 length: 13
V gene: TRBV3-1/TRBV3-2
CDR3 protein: CASSQTVRNEQFF

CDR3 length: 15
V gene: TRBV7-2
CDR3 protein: CASSLILRGQETQYF

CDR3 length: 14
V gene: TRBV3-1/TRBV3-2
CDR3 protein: CASSPLGGNTEAFF

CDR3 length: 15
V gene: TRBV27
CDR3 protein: CASSSGQGWPTEAFF

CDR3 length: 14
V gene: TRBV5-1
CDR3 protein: CASSLTGPGYEQYF

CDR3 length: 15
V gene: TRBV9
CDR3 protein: CASSQPGQGPNEQYF

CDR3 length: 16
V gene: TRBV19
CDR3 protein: CASSPGTTRGTGELFF

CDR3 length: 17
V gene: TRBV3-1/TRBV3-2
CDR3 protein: CASSRQTSGSPPAGQFF

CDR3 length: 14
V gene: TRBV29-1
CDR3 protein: CSANTGGNGETQYF

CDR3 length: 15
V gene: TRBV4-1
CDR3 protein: CASSPSGYGPYEQYF

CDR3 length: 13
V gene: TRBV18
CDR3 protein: CASSPVTQETQYF

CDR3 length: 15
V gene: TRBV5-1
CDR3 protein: CASSFETGGRYEQYF

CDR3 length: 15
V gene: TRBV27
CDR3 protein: CASSPDGTDLYGYTF

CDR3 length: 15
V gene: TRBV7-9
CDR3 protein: CASSLGGPSTDTQYF

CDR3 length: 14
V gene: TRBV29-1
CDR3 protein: CSVTTGVGNQPQHF

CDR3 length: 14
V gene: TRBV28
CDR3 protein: CASSSRTLSYEQYF

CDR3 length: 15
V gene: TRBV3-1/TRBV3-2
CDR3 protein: CASSQAGGETYEQYF

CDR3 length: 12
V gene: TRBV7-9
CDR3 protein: CASSLSGLEQYF

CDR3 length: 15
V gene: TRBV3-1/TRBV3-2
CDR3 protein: CASSPPDSEHTEAFF

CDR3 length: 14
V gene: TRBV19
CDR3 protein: CASSINGAGQPQHF

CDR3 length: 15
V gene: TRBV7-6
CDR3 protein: CASSSEIGDSGELFF

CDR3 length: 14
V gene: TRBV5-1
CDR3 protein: CASSAGGQNYGYTF

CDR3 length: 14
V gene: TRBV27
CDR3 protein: CASRAPSSTDTQYF

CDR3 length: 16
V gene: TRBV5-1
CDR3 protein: CASSLGGTGGEQPQHF